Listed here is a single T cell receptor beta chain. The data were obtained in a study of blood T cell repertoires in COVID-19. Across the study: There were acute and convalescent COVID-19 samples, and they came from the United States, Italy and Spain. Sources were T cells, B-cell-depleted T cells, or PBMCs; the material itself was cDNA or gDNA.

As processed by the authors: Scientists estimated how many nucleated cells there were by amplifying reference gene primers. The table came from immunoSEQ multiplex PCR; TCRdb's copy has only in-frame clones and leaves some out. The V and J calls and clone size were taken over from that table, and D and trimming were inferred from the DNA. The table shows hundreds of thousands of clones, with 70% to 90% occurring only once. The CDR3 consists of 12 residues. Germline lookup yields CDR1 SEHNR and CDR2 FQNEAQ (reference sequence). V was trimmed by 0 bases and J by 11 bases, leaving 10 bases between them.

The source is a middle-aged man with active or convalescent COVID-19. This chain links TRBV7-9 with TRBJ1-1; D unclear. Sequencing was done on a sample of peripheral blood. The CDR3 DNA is TGTGCCAGCAGCTTAGCGAGCGAGGAGGCTTTCTTT. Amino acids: CASSLASEEAFF.